One sample yielded the 17 T cell receptor beta chains listed below, sequenced in a study of neurological immune-mediated disorders. TCRdb used MiXCR to reprocess the 5' RACE reads, holding one entry per CDR3 protein. The sample lists roughly 20,000 distinct CDR3 sequences; less than 15% were seen once. The sequenced material came from CD4+ T cells from blood. Source of these receptors: an older woman with HTLV-1-associated myelopathy (HAM/TSP).

The table lists this clonotype with many counts. The V and J genes are TRBV20-1 and TRBJ1-5; 8 bases fit TRBD1. CDR3 length: 15 residues. V lost 2 bases to trimming and J lost 6 bases; unmatched junction nucleotides: 9. Germline loops: CDR1 DFQATT, CDR2 SNEGSKA (reference sequence). CDR3 residues: CSARRAGQGFQPQHF. In nucleotides, the CDR3 is TGCAGTGCTAGAAGGGCAGGACAGGGATTTCAGCCCCAGCATTTT.

This clonotype was detected ten times or more. The CDR3 spells CASSLLGGYGYTF. DNA for the CDR3: TGTGCCAGCAGCCTGCTTGGAGGCTATGGCTACACCTTC. The chain uses TRBV3-1 and TRBJ1-2; D is unclear. Trimming removed 4 bases at V and 4 bases at J, with 10 bases between. The CDR3 extends over 13 amino acids. CDR1 and CDR2 (germline): LGHDT, YNNKEL (reference sequence). Drawing the rest from reference TRBV3-1 and TRBJ1-2, the complete variable domain is DTAVSQTPKYLVTQMGNDKSIKCEQNLGHDTMYWYKQDSKKFLKIMFSYNNKELIINETVPNRFSPKSPDKAHLNLHINSLELGDSAVYFCASSLLGGYGYTFGSGTRLTVV.

This clonotype showed up many times. The V call is TRBV21-1, the J call TRBJ2-7; TRBD1 was called by the table and not checked on the DNA. TRBV21-1 is labeled a pseudogene. The CDR3 is 17 amino acids. The CDR3 nucleotides read TGTGCCAGCAGCAAAGCGGGGGACAGGGGGCGTTTAATTGAGCAGTACTTC. Translation: CASSKAGDRGRLIEQYF.

This clonotype was found many times. V usage is TRBV10-3 and J usage is TRBJ2-4; 9 bases fit TRBD1. CDR1 and CDR2 (germline): ENHRY, SYGVKD. The CDR3 consists of 17 residues. The trim removed 0 bases at V and 2 bases at J, leaving 5 bases unmatched. CDR3 region: CAISESGGQGTKNIQYF. The CDR3, as DNA: TGTGCCATCAGTGAGTCGGGGGGACAGGGTACCAAAAACATTCAGTACTTC.

This clonotype was detected many times. The chain recombines TRBV29-1 with TRBJ2-7; tentative D call: TRBD1 (5 bases). The V end lost 5 bases, the J end lost 6 bases, and 14 bases lay between the germline ends. There are 12 residues in the CDR3. The V gene's germline CDR1 is SQVTM and CDR2 ANQGSEA. This CDR3 reads CSVQGDNGEQYF. For the CDR3, the DNA is TGCAGCGTTCAGGGTGACAATGGCGAGCAGTACTTC.

This clonotype was seen repeatedly, ten times or more. The rearrangement links TRBV5-1 to TRBJ2-7; 7 bases are shared with TRBD2. Germline V gives CDR1 SGHRS, CDR2 YFSETQ. V lost 0 bases to trimming and J lost 4 bases; unmatched junction nucleotides: 10. The CDR3 contains 16 residues. The DNA for the CDR3 is TGCGCCAGCAGCTTGGGGGCGGGGGTCCTCCAGTACGAGCAGTACTTC. This codes for CASSLGAGVLQYEQYF.

This clonotype has a count of ten or more. The rearrangement joins TRBV5-1 to TRBJ1-3, with D tentatively TRBD1 (5 bases). Trimming cost V 1 base and J 0 bases, with 14 bases left between them. The CDR3 covers 17 residues. Germline V CDR1 and CDR2: SGHRS, YFSETQ. As DNA, the CDR3 is TGCGCCAGCAGCTTGTGGGGGACTCGACGCTCTGGAAACACCATATATTTT. Protein product: CASSLWGTRRSGNTIYF.

V gene TRBV6-5 combines with J gene TRBJ2-2; 9 nucleotides agree with TRBD1. The ends lost 8 bases at V and 4 bases at J; junction bases unmatched: 8. Germline assignment: CDR1 MNHEY and CDR2 SVGAGI. The CDR3 is 15 amino acids. CDR3 bases: TGTGCCAGCGGTCGGTCGGACAGGGGCACCGGGGAGCTGTTTTTT. It specifies CASGRSDRGTGELFF.

This clonotype appeared many times. This chain joins TRBV5-1 and TRBJ1-4, with TRBD1 as a possible D gene (5 bases). The V and J ends lost 0 bases and 5 bases respectively, with 17 bases between them. The CDR3 covers 17 residues. The germline V gene has CDR1 SGHRS and CDR2 YFSETQ. CDR3: CASSLDTANRGNEKLFF. The CDR3 coding sequence is TGCGCCAGCAGCTTGGATACCGCGAATCGGGGGAATGAAAAACTGTTTTTT.

By sample fraction, this clonotype is medium-sized. The V call is TRBV12-3 or TRBV12-4, the J call TRBJ2-5; 8 bases are shared with TRBD1. This CDR3 region has 16 residues. The junction had 13 bases not matched to a gene; V was cut back by 5 bases and J by 5 bases. As DNA, the CDR3 is TGTGCCAGCAGTCGAGTGACAGGGGCCCCCCGGGAGACCCAGTACTTC. Its translation: CASSRVTGAPRETQYF.

This chain links TRBV3-1 with TRBJ1-2; D might be TRBD1 (6 bases). Germline CDR1 is LGHDT and CDR2 is YNNKEL (reference sequence). V lost 1 base to trimming and J lost 0 bases, with 12 bases between them. CDR3 length: 16 residues. The CDR3 DNA sequence: TGTGCCAGCAGCCAAGTAAGACAGGCGCCTAACTATGGCTACACCTTC. Amino acids: CASSQVRQAPNYGYTF.

In its sample, this clonotype was seen many times. V is TRBV18 and J is TRBJ2-1, with TRBD2 as a possible D gene (6 bases). This CDR3 is 12 amino acids long. Germline lookup yields CDR1 KGHSH and CDR2 LQKENI. Deletions cut 4 bases from V and 16 bases from J, with 17 bases between. The CDR3 spells CASSRADGSEFF. CDR3 DNA sequence: TGTGCCAGCTCACGAGCGGACGGGAGCGAATTCTTC.

This chain uses TRBV7-8 with TRBJ2-5; tentative D call: TRBD2 (5 bases). The V gene's germline CDR1 is SGHVS and CDR2 FQNEAQ. V lost 3 bases and J lost 3, with 11 bases in between. There are 14 residues in the CDR3. The CDR3 DNA sequence: TGTGCCAGCAGCTTCGGAGCGGAGAAAGAGACCCAGTACTTC. Protein product: CASSFGAEKETQYF.

This clonotype was seen ten or more times. The V gene is TRBV14, the J gene TRBJ2-1; D uncertain. V lost 0 bases and J lost 0, with 6 bases in between. This CDR3 spans 15 amino acids. Germline assignment: CDR1 SGHDN and CDR2 FVKESK. The CDR3: CASSQEEISYNEQFF. The CDR3 DNA sequence: TGTGCCAGCAGCCAAGAAGAGATCTCCTACAATGAGCAGTTCTTC.

The CDR3 DNA reads TGCAGTGCCAATCGAGGAAGGGCGGGAGAGCAGTACTTC. Amino acids: CSANRGRAGEQYF. This chain joins TRBV20-1 and TRBJ2-7, with D perhaps TRBD2 (6 bases). The CDR3 loop spans 13 amino acids. The germline V gene encodes CDR1 DFQATT and CDR2 SNEGSKA (reference sequence). V was shortened by 6 bases and J by 7 bases, with 19 bases between the two germline ends.

This clonotype appeared many times. The chain recombines TRBV20-1 with TRBJ1-4, with unresolved D. V was shortened by 2 bases and J by 8 bases, with 6 bases between the two germline ends. The CDR3 contains 11 residues. CDR1 DFQATT and CDR2 SNEGSKA come from the germline V gene (reference sequence). The chain's CDR3 is CSARHTEKLFF. The CDR3 DNA follows: TGCAGTGCTAGACACACAGAAAAACTGTTTTTT.

This clonotype was recorded many times. The chain combines TRBV6-2 or TRBV6-3 with TRBJ1-6; a possible D gene is TRBD1 (5 bases). Germline V gene lookup returns CDR1 MNHEY and CDR2 SVGEGT. Trimming cost V 4 bases and J 6 bases, with 10 bases left between them. The CDR3 spans 14 residues. The CDR3 nucleotides are TGTGCCAGCAGTTCAGGGCAACCTAATTCACCCCTCCACTTT. Its translation is CASSSGQPNSPLHF.